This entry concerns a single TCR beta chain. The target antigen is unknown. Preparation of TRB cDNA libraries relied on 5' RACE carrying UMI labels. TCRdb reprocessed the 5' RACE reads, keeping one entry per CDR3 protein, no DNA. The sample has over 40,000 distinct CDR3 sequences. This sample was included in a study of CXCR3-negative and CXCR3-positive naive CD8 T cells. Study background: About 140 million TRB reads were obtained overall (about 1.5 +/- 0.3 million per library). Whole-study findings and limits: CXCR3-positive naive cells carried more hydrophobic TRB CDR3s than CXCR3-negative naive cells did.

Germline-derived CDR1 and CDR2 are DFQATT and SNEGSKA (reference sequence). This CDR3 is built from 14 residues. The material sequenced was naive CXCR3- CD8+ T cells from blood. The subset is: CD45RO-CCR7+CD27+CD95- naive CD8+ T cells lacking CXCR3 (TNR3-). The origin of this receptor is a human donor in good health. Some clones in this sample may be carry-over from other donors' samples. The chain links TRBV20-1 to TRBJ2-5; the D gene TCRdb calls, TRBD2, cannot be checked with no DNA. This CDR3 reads CSAGTSGLGETQYF.